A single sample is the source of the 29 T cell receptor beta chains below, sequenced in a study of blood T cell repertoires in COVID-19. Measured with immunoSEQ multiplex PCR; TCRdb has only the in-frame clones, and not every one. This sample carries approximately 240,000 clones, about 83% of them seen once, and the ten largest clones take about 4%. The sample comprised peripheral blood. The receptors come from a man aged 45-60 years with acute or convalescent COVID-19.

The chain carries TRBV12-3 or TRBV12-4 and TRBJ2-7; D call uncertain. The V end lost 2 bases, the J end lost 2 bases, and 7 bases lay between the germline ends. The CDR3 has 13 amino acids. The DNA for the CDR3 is TGTGCCAGCAGTTTAACGTCTACCTACGAGCAGTACTTC. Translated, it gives CASSLTSTYEQYF.

This chain's CDR3 is CASWSGVRNTGELFF. DNA for the CDR3: TGTGCCAGCTGGTCAGGCGTCCGGAACACCGGGGAGCTGTTTTTT. V is TRBV6-5 and J is TRBJ2-2, with D uncertain. The CDR3 runs 15 residues. Germline CDR1 MNHEY, CDR2 SVGAGI. The V gene lost 8 bases and the J gene lost 1 base, with 14 bases spanning the gap.

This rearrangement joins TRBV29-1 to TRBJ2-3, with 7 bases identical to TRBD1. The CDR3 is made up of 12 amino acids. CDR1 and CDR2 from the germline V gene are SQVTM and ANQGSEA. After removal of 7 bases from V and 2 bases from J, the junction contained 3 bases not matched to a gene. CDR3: CSARGNTDTQYF. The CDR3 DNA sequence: TGCAGCGCCAGGGGGAACACAGATACGCAGTATTTT.

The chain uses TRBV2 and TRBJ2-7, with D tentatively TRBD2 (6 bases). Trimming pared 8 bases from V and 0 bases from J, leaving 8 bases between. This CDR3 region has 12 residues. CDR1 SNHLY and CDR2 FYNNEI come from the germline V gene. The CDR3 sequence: CASLAVSYEQYF. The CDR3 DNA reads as TGTGCCAGCTTAGCGGTCTCCTACGAGCAGTACTTC.

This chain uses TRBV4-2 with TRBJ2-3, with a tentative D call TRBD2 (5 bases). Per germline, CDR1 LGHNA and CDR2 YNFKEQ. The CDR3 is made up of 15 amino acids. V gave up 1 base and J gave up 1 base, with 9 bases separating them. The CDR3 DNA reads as TGTGCCAGCAGCCAAGTTTACGGGGGCACAGATACGCAGTATTTT. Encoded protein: CASSQVYGGTDTQYF.

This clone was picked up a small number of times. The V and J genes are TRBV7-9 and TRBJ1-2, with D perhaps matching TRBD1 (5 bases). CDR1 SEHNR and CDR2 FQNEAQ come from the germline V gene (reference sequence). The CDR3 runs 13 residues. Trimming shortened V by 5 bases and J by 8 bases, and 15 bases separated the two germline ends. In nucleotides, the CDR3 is TGTGCCAGCAGCCACTACAGGATTTACGGCTACACCTTC. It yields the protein CASSHYRIYGYTF.

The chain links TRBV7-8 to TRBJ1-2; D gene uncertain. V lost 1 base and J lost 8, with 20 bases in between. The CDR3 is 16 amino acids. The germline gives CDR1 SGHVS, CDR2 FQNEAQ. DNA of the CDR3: TGTGCCAGCAGCTTAGAGGCAGGTGTGGTGTCGGAAGGCTACACCTTC. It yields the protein CASSLEAGVVSEGYTF.

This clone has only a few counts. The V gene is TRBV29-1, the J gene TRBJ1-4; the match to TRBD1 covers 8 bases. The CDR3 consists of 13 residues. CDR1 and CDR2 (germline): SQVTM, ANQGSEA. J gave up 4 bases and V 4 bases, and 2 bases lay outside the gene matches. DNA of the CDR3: TGCAGCGTTGCAGGGACAGGTAATGAAAAACTGTTTTTT. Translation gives CSVAGTGNEKLFF. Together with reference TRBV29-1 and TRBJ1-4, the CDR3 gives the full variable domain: SAVISQKPSRDICQRGTSLTIQCQVDSQVTMMFWYRQQPGQSLTLIATANQGSEATYESGFVIDKFPISRPNLTFSTLTVSNMSPEDSSIYLCSVAGTGNEKLFFGSGTQLSVL.

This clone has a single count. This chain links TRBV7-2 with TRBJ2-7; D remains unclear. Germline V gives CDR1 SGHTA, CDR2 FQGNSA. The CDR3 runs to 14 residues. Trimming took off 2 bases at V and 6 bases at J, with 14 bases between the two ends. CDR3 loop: CASSLQVSRSEQYF. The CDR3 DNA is TGTGCCAGCAGCTTACAAGTTAGTCGTTCCGAGCAGTACTTC.

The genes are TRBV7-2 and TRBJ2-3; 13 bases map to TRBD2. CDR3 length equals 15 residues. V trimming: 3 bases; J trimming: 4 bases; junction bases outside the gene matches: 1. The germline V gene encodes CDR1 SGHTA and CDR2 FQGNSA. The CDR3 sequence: CASSLGTSGADTQYF. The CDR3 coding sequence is TGTGCCAGCAGCTTGGGGACTAGCGGGGCAGATACGCAGTATTTT. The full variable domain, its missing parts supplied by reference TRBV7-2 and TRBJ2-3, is GAGVSQSPSNKVTEKGKDVELRCDPISGHTALYWYRQSLGQGLEFLIYFQGNSAPDKSGLPSDRFSAERTGGSVSTLTIQRTQQEDSAVYLCASSLGTSGADTQYFGPGTRLTVL.

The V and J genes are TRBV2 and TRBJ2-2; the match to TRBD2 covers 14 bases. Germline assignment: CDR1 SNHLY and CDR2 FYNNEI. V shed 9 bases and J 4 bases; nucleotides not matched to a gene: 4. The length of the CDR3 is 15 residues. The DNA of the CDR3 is TGTGCCAGTGGGACTAGCGGGAGAAGCACCGGGGAGCTGTTTTTT. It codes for CASGTSGRSTGELFF. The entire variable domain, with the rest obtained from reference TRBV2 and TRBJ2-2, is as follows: EPEVTQTPSHQVTQMGQEVILRCVPISNHLYFYWYRQILGQKVEFLVSFYNNEISEKSEIFDDQFSVERPDGSNFTLKIRSTKLEDSAMYFCASGTSGRSTGELFFGEGSRLTVL.

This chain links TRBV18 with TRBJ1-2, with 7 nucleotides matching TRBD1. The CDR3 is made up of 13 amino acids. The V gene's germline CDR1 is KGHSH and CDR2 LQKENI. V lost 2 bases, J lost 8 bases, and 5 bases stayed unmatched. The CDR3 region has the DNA TGTGCCAGCTCACCAGGGGAGGACAGGGGCTACACCTTC. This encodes CASSPGEDRGYTF.

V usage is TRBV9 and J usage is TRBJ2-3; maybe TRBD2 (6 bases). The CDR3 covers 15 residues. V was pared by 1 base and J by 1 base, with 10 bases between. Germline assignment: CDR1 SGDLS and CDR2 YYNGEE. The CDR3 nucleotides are TGTGCCAGCAGCGTATCGGGCGGGGGCACAGATACGCAGTATTTT. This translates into CASSVSGGGTDTQYF.

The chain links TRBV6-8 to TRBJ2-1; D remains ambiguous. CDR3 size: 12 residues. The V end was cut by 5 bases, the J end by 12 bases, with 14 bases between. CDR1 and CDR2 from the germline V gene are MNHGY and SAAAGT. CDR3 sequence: CASSTPPRGQFF. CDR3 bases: TGTGCCAGCAGTACCCCCCCCCGCGGGCAGTTCTTC.

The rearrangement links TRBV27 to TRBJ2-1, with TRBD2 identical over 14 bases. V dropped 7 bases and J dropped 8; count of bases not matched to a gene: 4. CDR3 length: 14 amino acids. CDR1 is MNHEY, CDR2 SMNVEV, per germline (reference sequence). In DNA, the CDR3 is TGTGCCAGCAAAATGGGACTAGCGGGAGATGAGCAGTTCTTC. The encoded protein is CASKMGLAGDEQFF.

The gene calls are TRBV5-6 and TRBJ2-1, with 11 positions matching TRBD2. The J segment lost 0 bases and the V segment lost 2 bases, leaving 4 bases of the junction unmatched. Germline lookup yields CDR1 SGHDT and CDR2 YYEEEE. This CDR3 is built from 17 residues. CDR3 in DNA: TGTGCCAGCAGCTTAAGACTAGCGGGGAGCTCCTACAATGAGCAGTTCTTC. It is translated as CASSLRLAGSSYNEQFF.

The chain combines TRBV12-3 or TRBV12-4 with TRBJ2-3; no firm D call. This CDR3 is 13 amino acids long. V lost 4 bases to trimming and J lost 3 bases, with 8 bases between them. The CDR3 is CASSSENTDTQYF. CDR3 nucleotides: TGTGCCAGCAGTTCCGAGAATACAGATACGCAGTATTTT.

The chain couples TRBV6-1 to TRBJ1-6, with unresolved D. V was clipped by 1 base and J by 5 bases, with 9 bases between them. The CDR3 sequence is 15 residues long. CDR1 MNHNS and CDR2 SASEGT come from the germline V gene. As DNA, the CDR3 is TGTGCCAGCAGTGAAGTTGAGGGCCATAATTCACCCCTCCACTTT. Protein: CASSEVEGHNSPLHF.

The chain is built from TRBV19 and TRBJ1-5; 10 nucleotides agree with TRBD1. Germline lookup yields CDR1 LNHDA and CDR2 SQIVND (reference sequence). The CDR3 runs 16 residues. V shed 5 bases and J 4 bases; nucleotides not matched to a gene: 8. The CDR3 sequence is CASSSDRGRTNQPQHF. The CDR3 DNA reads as TGTGCCAGTAGTTCCGACAGGGGGCGAACGAATCAGCCCCAGCATTTT.

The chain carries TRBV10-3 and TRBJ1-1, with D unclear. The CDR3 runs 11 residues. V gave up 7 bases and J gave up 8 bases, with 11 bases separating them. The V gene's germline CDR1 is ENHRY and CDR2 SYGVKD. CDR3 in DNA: TGTGCCATCATGTTCGGAGGAGAAGCTTTCTTT. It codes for CAIMFGGEAFF.

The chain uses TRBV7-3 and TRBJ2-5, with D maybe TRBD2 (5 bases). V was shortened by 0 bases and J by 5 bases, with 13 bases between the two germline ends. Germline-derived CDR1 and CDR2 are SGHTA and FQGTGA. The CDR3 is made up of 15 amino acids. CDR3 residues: CASSLTNSGGETQYF. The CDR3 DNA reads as TGTGCCAGCAGCTTAACGAATTCCGGCGGGGAGACCCAGTACTTC.

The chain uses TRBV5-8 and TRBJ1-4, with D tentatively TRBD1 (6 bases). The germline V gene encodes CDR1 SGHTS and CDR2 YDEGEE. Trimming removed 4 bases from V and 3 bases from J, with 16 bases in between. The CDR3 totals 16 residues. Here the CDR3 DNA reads TGTGCCAGCAGCACCGGACAGATGTCCGCTAATGAAAAACTGTTTTTT. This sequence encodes CASSTGQMSANEKLFF. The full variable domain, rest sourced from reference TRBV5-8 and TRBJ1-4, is EAGVTQSPTHLIKTRGQQATLRCSPISGHTSVYWYQQALGLGLQFLLWYDEGEERNRGNFPPRFSGRQFPNYSSELNVNALELEDSALYLCASSTGQMSANEKLFFGSGTQLSVL.

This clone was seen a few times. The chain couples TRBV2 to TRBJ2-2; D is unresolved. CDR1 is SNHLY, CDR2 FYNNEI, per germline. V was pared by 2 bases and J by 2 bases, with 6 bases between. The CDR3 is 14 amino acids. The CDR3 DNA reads TGTGCCAGCAGTGAAAGACTTAACACCGGGGAGCTGTTTTTT. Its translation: CASSERLNTGELFF. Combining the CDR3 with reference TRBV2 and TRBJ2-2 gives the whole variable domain EPEVTQTPSHQVTQMGQEVILRCVPISNHLYFYWYRQILGQKVEFLVSFYNNEISEKSEIFDDQFSVERPDGSNFTLKIRSTKLEDSAMYFCASSERLNTGELFFGEGSRLTVL.

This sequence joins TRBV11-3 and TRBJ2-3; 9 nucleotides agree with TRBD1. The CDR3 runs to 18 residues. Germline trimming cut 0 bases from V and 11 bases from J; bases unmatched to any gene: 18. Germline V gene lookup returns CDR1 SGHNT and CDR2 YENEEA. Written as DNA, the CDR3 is TGTGCCAGCAGCTTAGATCATGAGGGACAGGGATATACTGGCAAGCAGTATTTT. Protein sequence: CASSLDHEGQGYTGKQYF.

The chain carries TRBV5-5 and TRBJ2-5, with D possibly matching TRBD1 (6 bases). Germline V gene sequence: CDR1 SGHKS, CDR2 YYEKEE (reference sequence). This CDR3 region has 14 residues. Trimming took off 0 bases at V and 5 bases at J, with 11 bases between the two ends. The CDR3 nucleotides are TGTGCCAGCAGCTTGGGACAGGCCTGGGAGACCCAGTACTTC. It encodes CASSLGQAWETQYF.

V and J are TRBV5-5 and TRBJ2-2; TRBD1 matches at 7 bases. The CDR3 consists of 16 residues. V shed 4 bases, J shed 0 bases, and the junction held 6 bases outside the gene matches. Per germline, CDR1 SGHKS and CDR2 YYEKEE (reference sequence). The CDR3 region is CASSSDRDSNTGELFF. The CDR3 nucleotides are TGTGCCAGCAGCAGCGACAGGGATTCGAACACCGGGGAGCTGTTTTTT. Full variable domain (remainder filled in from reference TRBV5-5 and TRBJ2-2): DAGVTQSPTHLIKTRGQQVTLRCSPISGHKSVSWYQQVLGQGPQFIFQYYEKEERGRGNFPDRFSARQFPNYSSELNVNALLLGDSALYLCASSSDRDSNTGELFFGEGSRLTVL.

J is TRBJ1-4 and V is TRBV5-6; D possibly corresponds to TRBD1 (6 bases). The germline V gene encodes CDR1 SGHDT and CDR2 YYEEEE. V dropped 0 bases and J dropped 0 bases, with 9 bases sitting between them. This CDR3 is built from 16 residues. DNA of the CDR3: TGTGCCAGCAGCTTGGACGGGGGGCCAACTAATGAAAAACTGTTTTTT. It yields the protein CASSLDGGPTNEKLFF.

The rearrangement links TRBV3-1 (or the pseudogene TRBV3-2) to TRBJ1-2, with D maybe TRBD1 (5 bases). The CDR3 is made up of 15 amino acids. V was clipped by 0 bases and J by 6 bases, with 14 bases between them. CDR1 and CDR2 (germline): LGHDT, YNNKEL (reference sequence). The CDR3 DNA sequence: TGTGCCAGCAGCCAAGATTTGGGGGGAGGAAATGGCTACACCTTC. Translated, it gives CASSQDLGGGNGYTF.

The CDR3 sequence: CASSARQGVQPQHF. CDR3 bases: TGTGCCAGCAGTGCCCGACAGGGGGTACAGCCCCAGCATTTT. This chain uses TRBV6-4 with TRBJ1-5; 9 nucleotides match TRBD1. The germline V gene encodes CDR1 MRHNA and CDR2 SNTAGT. This CDR3 is 14 amino acids long. The J segment lost 7 bases and the V segment lost 4 bases, leaving 5 bases of the junction unmatched.